These T cell receptor beta chains were read from a single sample in a study of blood T cell repertoires in COVID-19. Repertoires were generated with immunoSEQ multiplex PCR, while TCRdb's copy carries only in-frame clones and drops some. The sample has 300,000 to 350,000 clones; about 93% are singletons. Sequencing used peripheral blood. These TCRs come from a woman in her 30s with COVID-19, enrolled during active disease. Each CDR3 is given with its conserved first and last residue. The D gene is left open where the match is weak. The size field is filled for only some rows; it gives once, few, many or a size class.

d_gene	j_gene	abundance	v_gene	CDR3aa	CDR3nt
TRBD1	TRBJ1-1	-	TRBV10-2	CASATAAGGQGNTEAFF	TGCGCCAGCGCTACGGCGGCAGGGGGCCAAGGTAACACTGAAGCTTTCTTT
-	TRBJ1-2	-	TRBV18	CASSPPGQAEDYGYTF	TGTGCCAGCTCACCACCGGGGCAGGCCGAAGACTATGGCTACACCTTC
TRBD2	TRBJ2-1	-	TRBV11-3	CASSSIGTSGHNEQFF	TGTGCCAGCAGCTCGATCGGGACTAGCGGGCACAATGAGCAGTTCTTC
-	TRBJ2-2	-	TRBV2	CASGLKNTGELFF	TGTGCCTCGGGACTGAAGAACACCGGGGAGCTGTTTTTT
-	TRBJ1-5	-	TRBV28	CATSHLQNSNQPQHF	TGTGCCACCTCTCACCTGCAGAATAGCAATCAGCCCCAGCATTTT
TRBD1	TRBJ2-7	-	TRBV6-5	CASSSLGAGGVPPQYF	TGTGCCAGCAGTTCCCTCGGGGCAGGGGGCGTCCCTCCGCAGTACTTC
TRBD1	TRBJ2-7	-	TRBV7-2	CASSLRQGISYEQYF	TGTGCCAGCAGCCTTAGACAGGGAATTTCCTACGAGCAGTACTTC
-	TRBJ1-2	-	TRBV4-2	CASSQEGTKSYYGYTF	TGTGCCAGCAGCCAAGAAGGGACAAAATCTTACTATGGCTACACCTTC
-	TRBJ1-1	once	TRBV29-1	CSVAQGYSNTEAFF	TGCAGCGTTGCCCAGGGGTACTCCAACACTGAAGCTTTCTTT
TRBD1	TRBJ1-2	-	TRBV9	CASSPSLRTGGYGYTF	TGTGCCAGCAGCCCGTCCTTAAGGACAGGAGGCTATGGCTACACCTTC
-	TRBJ2-5	-	TRBV7-9	CASSFGRGAQETQYF	TGTGCCAGCAGCTTTGGACGGGGGGCCCAAGAGACCCAGTACTTC
TRBD1	TRBJ1-2	-	TRBV5-1	CASSVLTGWDGYTF	TGCGCCAGCAGCGTCCTGACAGGGTGGGATGGCTACACCTTC
TRBD1	TRBJ1-4	-	TRBV2	CASSLEIPGQPNEKLFF	TGTGCCAGCAGTCTGGAAATTCCGGGACAGCCTAATGAAAAACTGTTTTTT
TRBD1	TRBJ1-4	-	TRBV5-1	CASSPIGQGLTTNEKLFF	TGCGCCAGCAGCCCTATAGGACAGGGCTTAACAACTAATGAAAAACTGTTTTTT
TRBD1	TRBJ1-1	once	TRBV28	CASSPDTGGGTEAFF	TGTGCCAGCAGTCCGGATACAGGGGGCGGCACTGAAGCTTTCTTT
-	TRBJ2-5	-	TRBV7-3	CASSPTAGQETQYF	TGTGCCAGCAGCCCTACTGCGGGCCAAGAGACCCAGTACTTC
TRBD1	TRBJ1-1	-	TRBV28	CASSDRTGGNTEAFF	TGTGCCAGCAGTGATAGGACAGGGGGAAACACTGAAGCTTTCTTT
-	TRBJ2-1	once	TRBV28	CASGTHSYNEQFF	TGTGCCTCAGGGACTCACTCCTACAATGAGCAGTTCTTC
-	TRBJ1-2	-	TRBV29-1	CSGNLQDYGYTF	TGCAGCGGTAACCTCCAGGACTATGGCTACACCTTC
-	TRBJ1-4	-	TRBV3-1/TRBV3-2	CASSFGQREKLFF	TGTGCCAGCAGCTTCGGACAGAGAGAAAAACTGTTTTTT
TRBD1	TRBJ2-2	-	TRBV7-6	CASSSPGQGATGELFF	TGTGCCAGCAGCTCCCCGGGACAGGGGGCTACGGGGGAGCTGTTTTTT
-	TRBJ2-5	-	TRBV19	CASSRAGVDTQYF	TGTGCCAGTAGTAGAGCAGGGGTTGACACCCAGTACTTC
TRBD1	TRBJ1-1	-	TRBV2	CASRDRGVNTEAFF	TGTGCCAGCCGGGACAGGGGGGTTAACACTGAAGCTTTCTTT
TRBD1	TRBJ1-1	-	TRBV7-9	CASSGEGQGAFF	TGTGCCAGCAGCGGCGAGGGACAGGGAGCTTTCTTT
TRBD1	TRBJ2-2	-	TRBV11-1	CASSPDRLNTGELFF	TGTGCCAGCAGCCCGGACAGGTTGAACACCGGGGAGCTGTTTTTT
TRBD1	TRBJ2-5	-	TRBV3-1/TRBV3-2	CASSQARQGRETQYF	TGTGCCAGCAGCCAAGCCCGACAGGGCAGGGAGACCCAGTACTTC
-	TRBJ2-7	-	TRBV6-2/TRBV6-3	CASSAGIEQYF	TGTGCCAGCAGTGCAGGGATAGAGCAGTACTTC
TRBD2	TRBJ2-3	-	TRBV10-3	CAISEGTSGSPAEYF	TGTGCCATCAGTGAAGGGACTAGCGGGAGCCCGGCGGAGTATTTT
TRBD1	TRBJ1-2	-	TRBV10-3	CAIRGGQVDYGYTF	TGTGCCATCAGGGGGGGACAGGTTGACTATGGCTACACCTTC
-	TRBJ1-5	-	TRBV6-5	CASSRRGSNQPQHF	TGTGCCAGCAGCCGGCGGGGTAGCAATCAGCCCCAGCATTTT
TRBD1	TRBJ1-4	-	TRBV4-2	CASSQSPTGKGEKLFF	TGTGCCAGCAGCCAATCTCCGACAGGGAAGGGGGAAAAACTGTTTTTT
-	TRBJ2-3	once	TRBV5-6	CASSPATGFSTDTQYF	TGTGCCAGCAGCCCCGCTACGGGATTCAGCACAGATACGCAGTATTTT
-	TRBJ2-7	few	TRBV12-5	CASGASGESQQYF	TGTGCTAGTGGTGCCTCAGGGGAATCGCAACAGTACTTC
-	TRBJ2-5	-	TRBV7-9	CASSLSSGESETQYF	TGTGCCAGCAGCTTAAGCTCGGGAGAATCGGAGACCCAGTACTTC
-	TRBJ2-7	-	TRBV19	CASRLAASPPTRQYF	TGTGCCAGTAGATTAGCGGCGAGCCCTCCTACGAGGCAGTACTTC
-	TRBJ1-2	-	TRBV28	CASRRVGGYGYTF	TGTGCCAGCAGGCGGGTGGGGGGTTATGGCTACACCTTC
TRBD1	TRBJ2-5	-	TRBV29-1	CSVEGRGLETQYF	TGCAGCGTTGAAGGCAGGGGGCTCGAGACCCAGTACTTC
-	TRBJ1-4	-	TRBV30	CAWSVEGFTTNEKLFF	TGTGCCTGGAGTGTGGAGGGGTTCACAACTAATGAAAAACTGTTTTTT
TRBD2	TRBJ2-7	once	TRBV5-4	CASSGGLAGVWEQYF	TGTGCCAGCAGCGGGGGACTAGCGGGAGTTTGGGAGCAGTACTTC
-	TRBJ2-1	-	TRBV24-1	CATSDSGYNEQFF	TGTGCCACCAGTGATTCAGGGTATAATGAGCAGTTCTTC
TRBD2	TRBJ2-1	-	TRBV11-1	CASSLSSGGFYNEQFF	TGTGCCAGCAGCTTATCTAGCGGGGGATTCTACAATGAGCAGTTCTTC
TRBD1	TRBJ1-2	once	TRBV5-1	CASSTQGQGSGYTF	TGCGCCAGCAGCACGCAAGGACAGGGAAGCGGCTACACCTTC
-	TRBJ2-1	-	TRBV19	CASSPETGSYNEQFF	TGTGCCAGTAGTCCAGAGACTGGGTCCTACAATGAGCAGTTCTTC
TRBD2	TRBJ2-2	-	TRBV29-1	CSVEDASGGTSGAGELFF	TGCAGCGTTGAAGATGCTAGTGGGGGGACTAGCGGTGCCGGGGAGCTGTTTTTT
-	TRBJ1-5	-	TRBV5-4	CASSLGPSNQPQHF	TGTGCCAGCAGCTTGGGGCCCAGCAATCAGCCCCAGCATTTT
TRBD1	TRBJ1-5	-	TRBV5-6	CASSSGTGSNQPQHF	TGTGCCAGCAGCTCTGGGACAGGTAGCAATCAGCCCCAGCATTTT
TRBD1	TRBJ1-5	-	TRBV30	CAWEDRALRSNQPQHF	TGTGCCTGGGAAGACAGGGCCCTCCGTAGCAATCAGCCCCAGCATTTT
TRBD2	TRBJ2-7	few	TRBV10-2	CASRVAGEGEQYF	TGCGCCAGCAGAGTAGCGGGAGAGGGCGAGCAGTACTTC
TRBD1	TRBJ2-7	-	TRBV10-3	CAISRQGGYEQYF	TGTGCCATCAGCCGACAGGGGGGGTACGAGCAGTACTTC
-	TRBJ1-6	-	TRBV4-1	CASSQGSAVLGSPLHF	TGCGCCAGCAGCCAAGGTAGCGCAGTTCTGGGTTCACCCCTCCACTTT
-	TRBJ2-1	-	TRBV12-3/TRBV12-4	CASSFGEYNEQFF	TGTGCCAGCAGTTTTGGAGAATACAATGAGCAGTTCTTC
-	TRBJ2-7	once	TRBV10-3	CATGGGSDGYEQYF	TGTGCCACGGGCGGGGGCAGCGACGGCTACGAGCAGTACTTC
-	TRBJ2-3	-	TRBV5-1	CASSFTSNTADTQYF	TGCGCCAGCAGCTTTACTAGTAATACGGCAGATACGCAGTATTTT